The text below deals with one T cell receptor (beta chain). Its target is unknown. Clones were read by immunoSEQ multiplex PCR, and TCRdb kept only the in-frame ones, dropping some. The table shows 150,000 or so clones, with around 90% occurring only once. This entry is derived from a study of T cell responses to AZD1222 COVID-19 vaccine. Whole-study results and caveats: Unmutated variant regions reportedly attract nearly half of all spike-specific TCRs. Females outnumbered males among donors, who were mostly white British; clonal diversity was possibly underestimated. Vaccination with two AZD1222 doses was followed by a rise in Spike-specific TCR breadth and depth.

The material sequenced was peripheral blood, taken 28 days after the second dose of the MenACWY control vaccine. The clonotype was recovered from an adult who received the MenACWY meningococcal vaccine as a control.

The CDR3 spells CATRQGASNEQFF. The CDR3 nucleotides read TGTGCCACCCGGCAGGGGGCAAGCAATGAGCAGTTCTTC. This chain uses TRBV24-1 with TRBJ2-1; 8 positions match TRBD1. This CDR3 comprises 13 residues. The germline V gene has CDR1 KGHDR and CDR2 SFDVKD. Losses at the gene ends were 9 bases for V and 6 bases for J; bases not matched to a gene: 6.